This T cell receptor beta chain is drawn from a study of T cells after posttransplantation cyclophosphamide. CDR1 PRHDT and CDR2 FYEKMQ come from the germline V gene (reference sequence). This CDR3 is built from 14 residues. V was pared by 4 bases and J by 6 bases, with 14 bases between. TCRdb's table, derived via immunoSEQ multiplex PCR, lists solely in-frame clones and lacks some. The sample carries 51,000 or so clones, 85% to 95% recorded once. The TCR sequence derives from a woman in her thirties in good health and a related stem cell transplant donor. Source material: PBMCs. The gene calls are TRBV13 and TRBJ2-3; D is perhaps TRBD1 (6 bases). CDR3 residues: CASSSGQQGDTQYF. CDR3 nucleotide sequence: TGTGCCAGCAGCTCGGGACAACAAGGGGATACGCAGTATTTT.